What follows are 31 T cell receptor beta chains derived from one specimen sequenced in a study of blood T cells in healthy people across ages. A second PCR, run for roughly 7 to 11 cycles, used a sample-barcoded 5' primer plus a J-beta primer mix. TCRdb used MiXCR to reprocess the 5' RACE reads, holding one entry per CDR3 protein. Here the sample spans 1.4 million or so distinct CDR3 sequences, around 40% being singletons. The sequencing input was blood. These receptors came from a woman between 18 and 30 years old in good health.

The chain has TRBV18 and TRBJ1-5, with unresolved D. There are 14 residues in the CDR3. Germline V lookup: CDR1 KGHSH, CDR2 LQKENI. The V end was cut by 8 bases, the J end by 0 bases, with 11 bases between. The CDR3 coding sequence is TGTGCCAGCAAAGAACCCAATAGCAATCAGCCCCAGCATTTT. Protein sequence: CASKEPNSNQPQHF.

The V call is TRBV12-3 or TRBV12-4, the J call TRBJ1-2; 8 bases fit TRBD1. V dropped 3 bases and J dropped 3; count of bases not matched to a gene: 3. This CDR3 is built from 14 residues. CDR3 amino acids: CASSLTQGDYGYTF. In DNA, the CDR3 is TGTGCCAGCAGTTTGACACAGGGGGACTATGGCTACACCTTC.

The J gene is TRBJ2-3, the V gene TRBV20-1; 12 bases agree with TRBD2. The CDR3 spans 16 residues. The trim removed 6 bases at V and 6 bases at J, leaving 13 bases unmatched. CDR1 and CDR2 from the germline V gene are DFQATT and SNEGSKA (reference sequence). DNA for the CDR3: TGCAGTGCCGCTCGGGGACTAGCGGGCCCCGGTGATACGCAGTATTTT. This translates into CSAARGLAGPGDTQYF.

Only a few counts were recorded for this clonotype. The rearrangement links TRBV29-1 to TRBJ2-1; 11 bases line up with TRBD1. The V gene end was trimmed by 1 base and the J gene end by 3 bases; junction bases not matched to a gene: 5. The CDR3 length is 16 residues. Germline CDR1 is SQVTM and CDR2 is ANQGSEA. The CDR3 bases are TGCAGCGTTGAAGGGGTGGACAGGGGGCTCTACAATGAGCAGTTCTTC. This sequence encodes CSVEGVDRGLYNEQFF.

This clonotype is a singleton in its sample. The chain couples TRBV20-1 to TRBJ2-1, with a possible D match to TRBD2 (5 bases). Trimming cost V 5 bases and J 6 bases, with 8 bases left between them. The germline CDR1 and CDR2 sequences are DFQATT and SNEGSKA (reference sequence). The CDR3 length is 11 residues. CDR3 loop: CSAGGRNEQFF. The CDR3 DNA is TGCAGTGCTGGAGGCCGCAATGAGCAGTTCTTC.

This chain links TRBV9 with TRBJ1-3; D remains unclear. The V and J ends lost 4 bases and 2 bases respectively, with 10 bases between them. The V gene's germline CDR1 is SGDLS and CDR2 YYNGEE. The CDR3 is 14 amino acids. Here the CDR3 reads CASSSVGAGNTIYF. The CDR3 bases are TGTGCCAGCAGCTCCGTCGGTGCTGGAAACACCATATATTTT. Full variable domain (outside the CDR3, taken from reference TRBV9 and TRBJ1-3): DSGVTQTPKHLITATGQRVTLRCSPRSGDLSVYWYQQSLDQGLQFLIQYYNGEERAKGNILERFSAQQFPDLHSELNLSSLELGDSALYFCASSSVGAGNTIYFGEGSWLTVV.

The chain couples TRBV6-6 to TRBJ2-5, with 12 bases matching TRBD2. This CDR3 contains 14 residues. V was pared by 6 bases and J by 5 bases, with 4 bases of the junction left unmatched. Per germline, CDR1 MNHNY and CDR2 SVGAGI (reference sequence). CDR3 sequence (DNA): TGTGCCAGCAGAAAGGGACTAGCGGGTGAGACCCAGTACTTC. It codes for CASRKGLAGETQYF.

This clonotype came up once. The chain recombines TRBV20-1 with TRBJ1-1; D is unclear. CDR3 length: 11 amino acids. The germline V and J ends were trimmed by 1 base and 11 bases, with 11 bases remaining between them. CDR1 and CDR2 (germline): DFQATT, SNEGSKA (reference sequence). CDR3 nucleotides: TGCAGTGCTAGAGGGCCGGAACAGGCTTTCTTT. Protein: CSARGPEQAFF.

This clonotype has ten or more counts. J is TRBJ2-1 and V is TRBV9, with 7 bases aligning to TRBD1. Germline trimming cut 4 bases from V and 2 bases from J; bases unmatched to any gene: 12. Looked up from germline, CDR1 is SGDLS and CDR2 is YYNGEE. The CDR3 totals 17 residues. The DNA of the CDR3 is TGTGCCAGCAGCAACCAACCACAGGGGCTGACCTACAATGAGCAGTTCTTC. This translates into CASSNQPQGLTYNEQFF.

The chain has TRBV19 and TRBJ2-7, with a weak D call TRBD1 (6 bases). Germline CDR1 LNHDA, CDR2 SQIVND (reference sequence). The CDR3 has 15 amino acids. V gave up 6 bases and J gave up 3 bases, with 18 bases separating them. The CDR3 DNA reads TGTGCCAGTAGCCCAGTTTACGGGACACACTACGAGCAGTACTTC. It translates to CASSPVYGTHYEQYF. Full variable domain (outside the CDR3, taken from reference TRBV19 and TRBJ2-7): DGGITQSPKYLFRKEGQNVTLSCEQNLNHDAMYWYRQDPGQGLRLIYYSQIVNDFQKGDIAEGYSVSREKKESFPLTVTSAQKNPTAFYLCASSPVYGTHYEQYFGPGTRLTVT.

This clonotype was found a few times. The V call is TRBV28, the J call TRBJ2-5; no firm D call. The CDR3 covers 12 residues. V was pared by 5 bases and J by 13 bases, with 17 bases between. CDR1 is MDHEN, CDR2 SYDVKM, per germline. For the CDR3, the DNA is TGTGCCAGCAGTCCAAGTTTTGAGACGGCGTACTTC. As protein: CASSPSFETAYF. The whole variable domain, remainder taken from reference TRBV28 and TRBJ2-5, is DVKVTQSSRYLVKRTGEKVFLECVQDMDHENMFWYRQDPGLGLRLIYFSYDVKMKEKGDIPEGYSVSREKKERFSLILESASTNQTSMYLCASSPSFETAYFGPGTRLLVL.

This chain joins TRBV3-1 and TRBJ1-2, with D possibly being TRBD1 (5 bases). This CDR3 is built from 17 residues. In germline, CDR1 is LGHDT, CDR2 YNNKEL (reference sequence). The V end lost 6 bases, the J end lost 8 bases, and 28 bases lay between the germline ends. CDR3 residues: CASRPDTRGPTSHGYTF. The CDR3 DNA is TGTGCCAGCAGACCGGACACGCGAGGGCCCACATCTCACGGCTACACCTTC.

The chain combines TRBV11-2 with TRBJ1-1; no clear D gene. Germline CDR1 and CDR2: SGHAT and FQNNGV. V was clipped by 0 bases and J by 6 bases, with 17 bases between them. The CDR3 totals 16 residues. Written as DNA, the CDR3 is TGTGCCAGCAGCTTAGATTATCCATACCCCCGGGCTGAAGCTTTCTTT. Translation gives CASSLDYPYPRAEAFF.

There are a few counts of this clonotype. The chain couples TRBV2 to TRBJ2-1, with a tentative D call TRBD2 (6 bases). This CDR3 comprises 15 residues. The V gene's germline CDR1 is SNHLY and CDR2 FYNNEI. V lost 8 bases, J lost 0 bases, and 14 bases lay in between. As DNA, the CDR3 is TGTGCCAGCCCTTCTAGCGCAAGCTCCTACAATGAGCAGTTCTTC. This encodes CASPSSASSYNEQFF.

This CDR3 reads CASSLIREGEQYF. As DNA, the CDR3 is TGTGCCAGCAGCTTAATTCGGGAAGGCGAGCAGTACTTC. The chain carries TRBV7-9 and TRBJ2-7; D may be TRBD2 (5 bases). V dropped 2 bases and J dropped 6 bases, with 11 bases sitting between them. This CDR3 comprises 13 residues. Per germline, CDR1 SEHNR and CDR2 FQNEAQ (reference sequence).

This clonotype occurred a few times. The chain combines TRBV11-2 with TRBJ2-7; the match to TRBD1 covers 8 bases. The germline V gene has CDR1 SGHAT and CDR2 FQNNGV. CDR3 length equals 14 residues. V lost 3 bases and J lost 6; bases outside the gene matches: 7. The CDR3 protein is CASSFAGQASEQYF. The CDR3 DNA sequence: TGTGCCAGCAGCTTCGCGGGACAGGCCAGCGAGCAGTACTTC.

This chain links TRBV7-9 with TRBJ1-1; D unclear. Trimming cost V 5 bases and J 2 bases, with 15 bases left between them. Germline CDR1 SEHNR, CDR2 FQNEAQ (reference sequence). The CDR3 spans 15 residues. The DNA of the CDR3 is TGTGCCAGCAGCCCCCCTGGGGAGGAAAACACTGAAGCTTTCTTT. Protein sequence: CASSPPGEENTEAFF.

V usage is TRBV7-2 and J usage is TRBJ2-3; D may be TRBD1 or TRBD2 (6 bases each). Trimming stripped 4 bases from V and 6 bases from J, with 17 bases between. Germline CDR1 is SGHTA and CDR2 is FQGNSA. The CDR3 has 15 residues. The CDR3 loop reads CASSSSSRGADTQYF. The DNA of the CDR3 is TGTGCCAGCAGCTCCTCCTCTAGGGGGGCGGATACGCAGTATTTT.

The chain couples TRBV10-3 to TRBJ2-7; TRBD1 agrees at 9 bases. The CDR3 is 14 amino acids. Germline V gene sequence: CDR1 ENHRY, CDR2 SYGVKD. J lost 4 bases, V lost 10 bases, and 11 bases had no gene match. CDR3 DNA sequence: TGTGCCACGACATCGGGGGGACAGGGATACGAGCAGTACTTC. This translates into CATTSGGQGYEQYF.

The rearrangement links TRBV4-1 to TRBJ2-1; 7 bases are shared with TRBD2. This CDR3 is built from 15 residues. The V gene's germline CDR1 is MGHRA and CDR2 YSYEKL. The J segment lost 9 bases and the V segment lost 2 bases, leaving 10 bases of the junction unmatched. CDR3: CASSQLLRLAFEQFF. The CDR3 region has the DNA TGCGCCAGCAGCCAACTCCTTCGACTAGCTTTTGAGCAGTTCTTC.

The genes are TRBV11-3 and TRBJ2-2; no definite D call. The CDR3 is made up of 13 amino acids. Germline assignment: CDR1 SGHNT and CDR2 YENEEA. V was trimmed by 1 base and J by 9 bases, leaving 9 bases between them. CDR3 sequence reads: CASSLVSSRELFF. CDR3 coding DNA: TGTGCCAGCAGCTTAGTGTCCTCCCGGGAGCTGTTTTTT.

This chain links TRBV7-9 with TRBJ2-7; D may be TRBD1 (6 bases). The CDR3 covers 15 residues. V gave up 5 bases and J gave up 1 base, with 15 bases separating them. Germline CDR1 SEHNR, CDR2 FQNEAQ (reference sequence). The CDR3 DNA sequence: TGTGCCAGCAGCCGTCAGGGGCACAGATCCTACGAGCAGTACTTC. Amino acids: CASSRQGHRSYEQYF.

This clonotype was counted only a few times. The rearrangement joins TRBV20-1 to TRBJ1-1; D ambiguous. This CDR3 region has 14 residues. V was shortened by 0 bases and J by 2 bases, with 10 bases between the two germline ends. CDR1 and CDR2 (germline): DFQATT, SNEGSKA (reference sequence). The CDR3 DNA sequence: TGCAGTGCTAGAGATATGTTCCAAAACACTGAAGCTTTCTTT. It specifies CSARDMFQNTEAFF.

The V gene is TRBV15, the J gene TRBJ2-1; TRBD1 aligns across 8 bases. The DNA matches TRBJ2-7 better at its end, which makes the J call doubtful. The CDR3 is 14 residues long. The germline gives CDR1 LNHNV, CDR2 YYDKDF (reference sequence). CDR3 in amino acids: CATSRGDRSYEQYF. The CDR3 coding sequence is TGTGCCACCAGCAGAGGGGACAGGTCCTACGAGCAGTACTTC.

This clonotype was counted between two and nine times. The chain uses TRBV6-1 and TRBJ2-3; 12 nucleotides line up with TRBD2. This CDR3 spans 18 amino acids. Germline loops: CDR1 MNHNS, CDR2 SASEGT. J gave up 0 bases and V 3 bases, and 7 bases lay outside the gene matches. The CDR3 sequence is CASSEASGGDPSTDTQYF. CDR3 DNA: TGTGCCAGCAGTGAGGCTAGCGGGGGGGATCCTAGCACAGATACGCAGTATTTT.

The chain carries TRBV11-2 and TRBJ1-4, with D possibly matching TRBD1 (5 bases). Trimming cost V 1 base and J 5 bases, with 14 bases left between them. In germline, CDR1 is SGHAT, CDR2 FQNNGV. This CDR3 region has 16 residues. The CDR3 nucleotides read TGTGCCAGCAGCTTAGTGACAGCCTACCAAAATGAAAAACTGTTTTTT. Its translation is CASSLVTAYQNEKLFF.

This chain uses TRBV10-3 with TRBJ2-5; 10 bases match TRBD1. The end of the DNA is better explained by TRBJ2-7, so the J call may be wrong. The germline V gene has CDR1 ENHRY and CDR2 SYGVKD. The CDR3 extends over 12 amino acids. CDR3 sequence (DNA): TGTGCCATTGGGACAGGGGACGACGAGCAGTACTTC. Amino acids: CAIGTGDDEQYF.

The chain combines TRBV6-5 with TRBJ2-4, with TRBD1 identical over 9 bases. Unmatched junction bases numbered 6, after V lost 6 bases and J lost 9 bases. The CDR3 is 13 residues long. Germline V lookup: CDR1 MNHEY, CDR2 SVGAGI. CDR3 DNA sequence: TGTGCCAGCAGCAGGGACAGGGCTGGCATTCAGTACTTC. Translation: CASSRDRAGIQYF.

The rearrangement joins TRBV5-1 to TRBJ2-7; a possible D gene is TRBD2 (5 bases). The CDR3 has 16 residues. The V and J ends lost 5 bases and 2 bases respectively, with 20 bases between them. Germline V CDR1 and CDR2: SGHRS, YFSETQ. The DNA for the CDR3 is TGCGCCAGCAGTGGGTTCCTGAGGGTCGAACCCTACGAGCAGTACTTC. Protein sequence: CASSGFLRVEPYEQYF.

This clonotype occurred a few times. The chain employs TRBV3-1 and TRBJ1-4; 9 bases are shared with TRBD1. Germline CDR1 LGHDT, CDR2 YNNKEL (reference sequence). CDR3 size: 18 residues. Trimming cost V 5 bases and J 4 bases; bases outside gene matches: 14. CDR3 DNA: TGTGCCAGCAGCTCCCGCGGGACAGGGTTCATGCTTAATGAAAAACTGTTTTTT. This translates into CASSSRGTGFMLNEKLFF.

J is TRBJ2-7 and V is TRBV28; no definite D call. V lost 10 bases, J lost 0 bases, and 7 bases lay in between. Germline-derived CDR1 and CDR2 are MDHEN and SYDVKM. This CDR3 spans 11 amino acids. CDR3 nucleotides: TGTGCCACCAGGAGCTCCTACGAGCAGTACTTC. This codes for CATRSSYEQYF.